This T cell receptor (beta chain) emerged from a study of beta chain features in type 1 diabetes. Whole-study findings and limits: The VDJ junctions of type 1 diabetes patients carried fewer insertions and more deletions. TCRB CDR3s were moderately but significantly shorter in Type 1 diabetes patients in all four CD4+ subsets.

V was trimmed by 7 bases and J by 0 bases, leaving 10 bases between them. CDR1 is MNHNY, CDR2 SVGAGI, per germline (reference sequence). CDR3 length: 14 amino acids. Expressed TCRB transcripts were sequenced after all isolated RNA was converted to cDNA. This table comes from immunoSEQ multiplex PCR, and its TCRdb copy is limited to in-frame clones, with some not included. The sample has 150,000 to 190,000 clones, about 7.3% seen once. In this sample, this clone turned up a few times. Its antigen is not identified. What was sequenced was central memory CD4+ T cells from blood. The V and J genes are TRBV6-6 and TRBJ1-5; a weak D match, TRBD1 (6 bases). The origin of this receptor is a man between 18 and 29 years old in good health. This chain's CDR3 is CASKRGGSNQPQHF. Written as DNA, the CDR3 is TGTGCCAGCAAGAGGGGGGGTAGCAATCAGCCCCAGCATTTT.